This record looks at one T cell receptor (beta chain) sequence and its context. Its antigen remains unknown. Germline is not matched at one junction end, which may reflect a read error. This entry is derived from a study of tumor-infiltrating lymphocytes in primary liver carcinoma. Study at large: Samples returned roughly 3.65 to 7.13 million productive TCRbeta reads, a yield that was similar across tissue types.

This CDR3 is built from 13 residues. Germline lookup yields CDR1 MNHNY and CDR2 SVGAGI (reference sequence). Co-extraction yielded RNA and DNA from around 20-30 mg of unsorted bulk tissue. Each participant had primary liver carcinoma, and surgical resection was the treatment. Priming with a constant-region primer yielded TCR beta cDNA from 400 to 500 ng total RNA. For TCR beta, libraries were produced by three nested multiplex PCR rounds using slightly modified ARM-PCR. Two initial PCR rounds of 10 to 11 cycles each paired TRBV1-TRBV30 forward primers with a C-beta reverse primer. MiXCR was run by TCRdb on the multiplex PCR reads, yielding one entry per CDR3 protein. The profile shows approximately 80,000 distinct CDR3 sequences, about three quarters of them singletons. Study observations and caveats: Against blood, tumors held a significantly higher top-250-clone fraction (p = 0.039).

Material for sequencing was tumor-adjacent normal liver tissue. The rearrangement links TRBV6-6 to TRBJ2-3, with D possibly being TRBD2 (5 bases). The source of this sequence is a man in his forties with primary liver carcinoma and hepatitis B virus infection. The CDR3 bases are TGTGCCGCATCGAGAGGGTCTGCAGATGCGCAGTATTTT. Amino acid sequence: CAASRGSADAQYF.